Each of the 24 T cell receptor beta chains below was sequenced from the same sample in a study of blood T cell repertoires in COVID-19. Here immunoSEQ multiplex PCR was the method, and the copy in TCRdb shows in-frame clones only, minus some. The sample lists over 600,000 clones, about 90% seen once, with under 0.3% in the top ten. The sequenced sample consisted of peripheral blood. The receptor set was obtained from a woman aged 18-35 years with acute or convalescent COVID-19.

This chain links TRBV18 with TRBJ1-1; 9 positions match TRBD1. Germline assignment: CDR1 KGHSH and CDR2 LQKENI. The V segment lost 4 bases and the J segment 11 bases; nucleotides outside the gene matches: 14. CDR3 length: 15 residues. The CDR3 region is CASSLPIQGARGAFF. CDR3 DNA sequence: TGTGCCAGCTCACTCCCTATACAGGGGGCAAGGGGGGCTTTCTTT. The complete variable domain, with remaining parts taken from reference TRBV18 and TRBJ1-1, reads NAGVMQNPRHLVRRRGQEARLRCSPMKGHSHVYWYRQLPEEGLKFMVYLQKENIIDESGMPKERFSAEFPKEGPSILRIQQVVRGDSAAYFCASSLPIQGARGAFFGQGTRLTVV.

The CDR3 is CASSRGLTGGWLSDEQFF. The CDR3 coding sequence is TGTGCCAGCAGTAGGGGTCTAACAGGGGGTTGGTTAAGCGATGAGCAGTTCTTC. The chain uses TRBV6-2 or TRBV6-3 and TRBJ2-1; TRBD1 matches 8 bases. This CDR3 has 18 residues. The trim removed 5 bases at V and 8 bases at J, leaving 20 bases unmatched. Per germline, CDR1 MNHEY and CDR2 SVGEGT.

This clone was counted a single time. The genes are TRBV6-5 and TRBJ2-5; TRBD2 aligns across 8 bases. Germline V gene sequence: CDR1 MNHEY, CDR2 SVGAGI. This CDR3 contains 15 residues. J gave up 4 bases and V 2 bases, and 6 bases lay outside the gene matches. The CDR3 is CASSYSGGTGETQYF. CDR3 DNA: TGTGCCAGCAGTTACAGCGGGGGAACCGGAGAGACCCAGTACTTC.

The CDR3 nucleotides are TGTGCCAGTAGTCCACAGGGTACGGGAAACACCATATATTTT. It encodes CASSPQGTGNTIYF. This sequence joins TRBV19 and TRBJ1-3, with D possibly being TRBD1 (6 bases). Germline V lookup: CDR1 LNHDA, CDR2 SQIVND (reference sequence). This CDR3 is built from 14 residues. Trimming pared 5 bases from V and 4 bases from J, leaving 12 bases between.

V gene TRBV12-3 or TRBV12-4 combines with J gene TRBJ2-1; D may be TRBD1 (6 bases). Trimming took off 6 bases at V and 8 bases at J, with 14 bases between the two ends. This CDR3 region has 13 residues. CDR3 bases: TGTGCCAGCAGCGTCACAGGGTTCCATGAGCAGTTCTTC. This gives the protein CASSVTGFHEQFF.

The rearrangement uses TRBV7-2 and TRBJ1-2; TRBD1 aligns across 8 bases. Germline V gene lookup returns CDR1 SGHTA and CDR2 FQGNSA. The CDR3 has 13 residues. The ends lost 6 bases at V and 4 bases at J; junction bases unmatched: 4. CDR3 sequence: CASSMTGVYGYTF. The CDR3 bases are TGTGCCAGCAGTATGACAGGGGTCTATGGCTACACCTTC.

The chain has TRBV5-5 and TRBJ2-7; no definite D call. Germline lookup yields CDR1 SGHKS and CDR2 YYEKEE (reference sequence). Trimming removed 5 bases from V and 0 bases from J, with 9 bases in between. This CDR3 has 13 amino acids. The CDR3 DNA sequence: TGTGCCAGCAGACCCGCGGCCTCCTACGAGCAGTACTTC. Translated, it gives CASRPAASYEQYF.

The rearrangement joins TRBV9 to TRBJ1-5, with D perhaps matching TRBD1 (5 bases). The CDR3 is 15 amino acids. The V gene's germline CDR1 is SGDLS and CDR2 YYNGEE. The V and J ends lost 2 bases and 0 bases respectively, with 9 bases between them. The CDR3 reads CASSVSGFSNQPQHF. DNA of the CDR3: TGTGCCAGCAGCGTCTCAGGGTTTAGCAATCAGCCCCAGCATTTT.

This sequence joins TRBV18 and TRBJ1-6, with 8 bases matching TRBD1. This CDR3 contains 15 residues. Germline CDR1 KGHSH, CDR2 LQKENI. V was clipped by 6 bases and J by 6 bases; unmatched bases: 7. The DNA of the CDR3 is TGTGCCAGCTCCCTAATGGGACAGGTTAATTCACCCCTCCACTTT. Translating it yields CASSLMGQVNSPLHF.

This sequence joins TRBV28 and TRBJ1-3, with a tentative D call TRBD1 (6 bases). Trimming left V 4 bases short and J 1 base short, with 14 bases between. CDR1 is MDHEN and CDR2 is SYDVKM in the germline V gene. The CDR3 spans 16 residues. For the CDR3, the DNA is TGTGCCAGCAGTTCAACAGGGAAAGTATCTGGAAACACCATATATTTT. It codes for CASSSTGKVSGNTIYF.

This clone was counted a few times. This chain connects TRBV11-1 to TRBJ1-1; D gene unclear. The CDR3 contains 15 residues. Looked up from germline, CDR1 is SGHAT and CDR2 is FQDESV (reference sequence). V was pared by 5 bases and J by 3 bases, with 16 bases between. In nucleotides, the CDR3 is TGTGCCAGCAGCCCCGGGAGGAGAATCGACACTGAAGCTTTCTTT. It translates to CASSPGRRIDTEAFF.

In DNA, the CDR3 is TGTGCCAGCAATAGTTGTCAGTTAGGACAGATATACGAGCAGTACTTC. It translates to CASNSCQLGQIYEQYF. The chain carries TRBV27 and TRBJ2-7, with a weak D call TRBD1 (6 bases). CDR1 is MNHEY, CDR2 SMNVEV, per germline (reference sequence). The CDR3 extends over 16 amino acids. Trimming took off 7 bases at V and 4 bases at J, with 23 bases between the two ends.

The rearrangement joins TRBV6-6 to TRBJ1-6, with a possible D match to TRBD1 (6 bases). Trimming removed 0 bases from V and 7 bases from J, with 13 bases in between. Germline lookup yields CDR1 MNHNY and CDR2 SVGAGI (reference sequence). The CDR3 runs 16 residues. The CDR3 loop is CASSYSAGATNSPLHF. CDR3 nucleotide sequence: TGTGCCAGCAGTTACTCTGCAGGGGCCACGAATTCACCCCTCCACTTT.

The chain links TRBV6-5 to TRBJ2-3; TRBD1 aligns across 8 bases. V was clipped by 6 bases and J by 2 bases; unmatched bases: 7. The CDR3 is made up of 15 amino acids. Germline CDR1 reads MNHEY; CDR2 reads SVGAGI. The CDR3 reads CASSLLTGDTDTQYF. In DNA, the CDR3 is TGTGCCAGCAGCCTTTTGACAGGGGACACAGATACGCAGTATTTT.

In nucleotides, the CDR3 is TGCGCCAGCAGCCAAGGGACAGGGGAGCCCACAGATACGCAGTATTTT. It is translated as CASSQGTGEPTDTQYF. The chain couples TRBV4-3 to TRBJ2-3; 9 positions agree with TRBD1. This CDR3 is built from 16 residues. CDR1 is LGHNA and CDR2 is YSLEER in the germline V gene. J lost 2 bases, V lost 1 base, and 4 bases had no gene match.

The V and J genes are TRBV25-1 and TRBJ1-3; D is unclear. This CDR3 has 13 amino acids. Per the germline V gene, CDR1 is MGHDK and CDR2 is SYGVNS. Trimming removed 3 bases from V and 7 bases from J, with 10 bases in between. The CDR3 region has the DNA TGTGCCAGCAGTGACCTCTTGAGGAACACCATATATTTT. It yields the protein CASSDLLRNTIYF.

The chain uses TRBV23-1 and TRBJ1-1; possibly TRBD1 for D (6 bases). TRBV23-1 is designated an ORF whose function remains uncertain. V lost 4 bases and J lost 0, with 12 bases in between. The CDR3 has 15 amino acids. CDR3 DNA sequence: TGCGCCAGCAGTCCATCTCAGGGGTTGAACACTGAAGCTTTCTTT. Its protein product is CASSPSQGLNTEAFF.

The V gene is TRBV30, the J gene TRBJ1-6, with 7 bases fitting TRBD1. The junction had 6 bases not matched to a gene; V was cut back by 2 bases and J by 8 bases. The germline V gene has CDR1 GTSNPN and CDR2 SVGIG (reference sequence). The CDR3 has 14 amino acids. The CDR3 bases are TGTGCCTGGAGTTCCGACAGGGAATATTCACCCCTCCACTTT. Encoded protein: CAWSSDREYSPLHF.

The chain combines TRBV7-3 with TRBJ1-2, with 7 bases matching TRBD1. Germline V lookup: CDR1 SGHTA, CDR2 FQGTGA. CDR3 length: 12 residues. V gave up 6 bases and J gave up 8 bases; unmatched junction bases: 6. CDR3 coding DNA: TGTGCCAGCAGGAAAACAGGGGAAGGCTACACCTTC. It translates to CASRKTGEGYTF.

This clone appeared a single time. The rearrangement joins TRBV27 to TRBJ2-3; the match to TRBD1 covers 7 bases. V dropped 5 bases and J dropped 6; count of bases not matched to a gene: 17. Germline CDR1 is MNHEY and CDR2 is SMNVEV (reference sequence). The CDR3 length is 17 residues. CDR3 amino acids: CASSTRGSDRAWDTQYF. The DNA for the CDR3 is TGTGCCAGCAGTACCCGAGGCTCAGACAGGGCTTGGGATACGCAGTATTTT.

Here the CDR3 DNA reads TGTGCCAGCAGCAAAGGTTGTAGCAGGGTTAATTCACCCCTCCACTTT. Translating gives CASSKGCSRVNSPLHF. The chain joins TRBV21-1 to TRBJ1-6; the table's D call TRBD1 went unverified against the DNA. TRBV21-1 is a recognized pseudogene. CDR3 length: 16 residues.

This clone was observed a single time. The chain recombines TRBV18 with TRBJ1-2; D is perhaps TRBD1 (5 bases). Deletions cut 3 bases from V and 5 bases from J, with 10 bases between. Germline V lookup: CDR1 KGHSH, CDR2 LQKENI. The CDR3 totals 13 residues. CDR3 protein: CASSPGGIYGYTF. The CDR3 nucleotides read TGTGCCAGCTCACCCGGGGGAATTTATGGCTACACCTTC.

This clone was seen only once. V and J are TRBV5-1 and TRBJ1-1, with 7 nucleotides matching TRBD1. This CDR3 region has 15 residues. The trim removed 0 bases at V and 5 bases at J, leaving 7 bases unmatched. Germline V gene lookup returns CDR1 SGHRS and CDR2 YFSETQ. The CDR3 reads CASSLEGGGRTEAFF. The CDR3 DNA follows: TGCGCCAGCAGCTTGGAAGGGGGCGGGAGGACTGAAGCTTTCTTT.

The V call is TRBV4-2, the J call TRBJ2-1, with TRBD2 matching over 10 bases. The CDR3 length is 16 residues. After removal of 0 bases from V and 7 bases from J, the junction contained 6 bases not matched to a gene. Per the germline V gene, CDR1 is LGHNA and CDR2 is YNFKEQ. The CDR3 DNA follows: TGTGCCAGCAGCCAAGAAGGTAGCGGGGGGTCTAATGAGCAGTTCTTC. As protein: CASSQEGSGGSNEQFF.